What follows describes a single TCR beta chain. This sample is part of a study of blood T cell repertoires in COVID-19. Assay used: immunoSEQ multiplex PCR; TCRdb lists only in-frame clones, some missing. The sample contains about 160,000 clones, 90% to 95% of which appear only once. V lost 7 bases and J lost 3; bases outside the gene matches: 5. Per the germline V gene, CDR1 is SGHVS and CDR2 is FQNEAQ. The CDR3 has 15 residues. The chain couples TRBV7-8 to TRBJ2-5; TRBD2 aligns across 13 bases. The sequence came from a middle-aged man with acute or convalescent COVID-19. Sequences were obtained from peripheral blood. The CDR3 loop reads CASKPGLAGKETQYF. The CDR3 DNA reads as TGTGCCAGCAAGCCGGGACTAGCGGGGAAAGAGACCCAGTACTTC.